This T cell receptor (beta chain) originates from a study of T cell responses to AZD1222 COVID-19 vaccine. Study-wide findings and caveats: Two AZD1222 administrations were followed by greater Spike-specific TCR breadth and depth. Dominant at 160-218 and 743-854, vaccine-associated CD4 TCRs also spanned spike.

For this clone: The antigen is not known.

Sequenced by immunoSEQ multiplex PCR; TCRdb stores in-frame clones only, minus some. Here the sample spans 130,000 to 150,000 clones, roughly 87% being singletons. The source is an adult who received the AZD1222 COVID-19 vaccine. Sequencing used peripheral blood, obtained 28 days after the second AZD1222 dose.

The CDR3 region is CASSRSGRTYEQYF. The CDR3 region has the DNA TGTGCCAGCAGTCGCAGCGGGAGGACCTACGAGCAGTACTTC. The gene calls are TRBV6-4 and TRBJ2-7; 9 bases map to TRBD2. This CDR3 comprises 14 residues. With V trimmed by 5 bases and J by 2 bases, 4 bases remained unmatched. Germline CDR1 reads MRHNA; CDR2 reads SNTAGT.